This T cell receptor (beta chain) derives from a study of shared clonotypes between healthy human individuals. General study results and limits: Represented diversity, genetic and exposure-history alike, was limited by few donors.

As to this clone: Its antigen remains unknown.

Every subset's genomic DNA went evenly onto several immunoSEQ plates. In the sorted-subset replicate PCRs, around 200 ng DNA, roughly 29,000 T cell genomes, was used. Profiled with immunoSEQ multiplex PCR; TCRdb holds only in-frame clones, not every one. This table has about 710,000 clones, around 73% appearing once. The sequence was obtained from a woman in her 30s in good health. The sequencing sample was made of memory CD4+ T cells sorted from blood. Described subset: CD45RA-negative fraction.

In DNA form, the CDR3 reads TGCAGCGTCCAAAAGGGGGGGGCAGTCGGCTCTGGAAACACCATATATTTT. Protein sequence: CSVQKGGAVGSGNTIYF. This chain uses TRBV29-1 with TRBJ1-3; D might be TRBD1 (6 bases). The CDR3 has 17 amino acids. V was shortened by 6 bases and J by 0 bases, with 21 bases between the two germline ends. Germline V lookup: CDR1 SQVTM, CDR2 ANQGSEA.